These 5 T cell receptor beta chains were sequenced from one sample in a study of patients and donors after allogeneic stem cell transplantation. TCRdb independently ran MiXCR on the RT-PCR reads; one entry per CDR3 protein. The sample lists roughly 960,000 distinct CDR3 sequences, 18% occurring once. The source material was blood, either unsorted or a sorted T cell fraction (not recorded which). The receptors were sampled from a human donor who was either an allogeneic HSCT recipient or a stem cell or donor lymphocyte infusion donor (not recorded which). It is not recorded whose cells these are; they may come from a transplant donor.

The CDR3 DNA sequence: TGTGCCAGCAGCTTGGAAAGGGCTACTAATGAAAAACTGTTTTTT. Protein sequence: CASSLERATNEKLFF. The rearrangement uses TRBV5-6 and TRBJ1-4; D remains unclear. CDR3 length: 15 amino acids. In germline, CDR1 is SGHDT, CDR2 YYEEEE. The V gene lost 0 bases and the J gene lost 2 bases, with 8 bases spanning the gap.

A few counts support this clonotype. The rearrangement uses TRBV12-3 or TRBV12-4 and TRBJ2-1; TRBD2 matches 10 bases. The CDR3 runs 15 residues. V shed 6 bases and J 7 bases; nucleotides not matched to a gene: 9. Here the CDR3 reads CASRTLAGGENEQFF. The CDR3 DNA reads as TGTGCCAGCAGGACGTTAGCGGGGGGCGAAAATGAGCAGTTCTTC.

J is TRBJ2-7 and V is TRBV20-1, with 11 bases fitting TRBD2. The CDR3 has 14 amino acids. V was pared by 6 bases and J by 1 base, with 5 bases of the junction left unmatched. Germline V lookup: CDR1 DFQATT, CDR2 SNEGSKA (reference sequence). The CDR3 loop reads CSAPSSGRSYEQYF. In DNA form, the CDR3 reads TGCAGTGCCCCTTCTAGCGGGAGGTCCTACGAGCAGTACTTC.

The genes are TRBV25-1 and TRBJ1-5, with unresolved D. Germline V lookup: CDR1 MGHDK, CDR2 SYGVNS. The CDR3 totals 13 residues. V was clipped by 2 bases and J by 1 base, with 3 bases between them. This CDR3 reads CASSEKSNQPQHF. DNA of the CDR3: TGTGCCAGCAGTGAAAAGAGCAATCAGCCCCAGCATTTT.

The chain recombines TRBV9 with TRBJ2-3; 13 positions match TRBD2. The CDR3 spans 17 residues. CDR1 and CDR2 (germline): SGDLS, YYNGEE. V lost 0 bases, J lost 2 bases, and 3 bases stayed unmatched. CDR3 DNA: TGTGCCAGCAGCGTAGAACTAGCGGGAGGGTCCACAGATACGCAGTATTTT. Translating it yields CASSVELAGGSTDTQYF.